Following are 16 T cell receptor beta chains from one sample sequenced in a study of T cell repertoires in cytomegalovirus infection. Each CDR3 protein gets one entry after TCRdb re-called the reads with MiXCR. The repertoire holds about 500,000 distinct CDR3 sequences, 25% to 35% seen once, with about a sixth in the top ten. No antigens are known for them. Material: cultured PBMCs, obtained from culture after CMV antigen stimulation. The receptors were sampled from a human donor in good health (CMV status not recorded). Some clones in this sample may be carry-over from other donors' samples.

This clonotype came up a few times. The chain is built from TRBV29-1 and TRBJ1-1; D perhaps matches TRBD1 (5 bases). V gave up 4 bases and J gave up 1 base, with 7 bases separating them. Germline values: CDR1 SQVTM, CDR2 ANQGSEA. There are 12 residues in the CDR3. The CDR3 DNA reads as TGCAGCGTTGGTGACAGGAACACTGAAGCTTTCTTT. It codes for CSVGDRNTEAFF.

This chain joins TRBV7-2 and TRBJ1-2, with D maybe TRBD1 (6 bases). V lost 3 bases to trimming and J lost 7 bases, with 15 bases between them. The CDR3 has 14 residues. The germline CDR1 and CDR2 sequences are SGHTA and FQGNSA. The CDR3 loop reads CASSFGQTPGGYTF. CDR3 DNA: TGTGCCAGCAGCTTCGGACAGACCCCGGGTGGCTACACCTTC.

The genes are TRBV13 and TRBJ2-1; D is uncertain. Germline CDR1 is PRHDT and CDR2 is FYEKMQ (reference sequence). Trimming left V 2 bases short and J 6 bases short, with 11 bases between. CDR3 length: 14 residues. The CDR3 sequence is CASSLIWSGNEQFF. CDR3 in DNA: TGTGCCAGCAGCTTAATTTGGTCGGGCAATGAGCAGTTCTTC.

This clonotype came up a few times. The chain carries TRBV24-1 and TRBJ2-2; 7 nucleotides match TRBD2. Germline V CDR1 and CDR2: KGHDR, SFDVKD. V shed 6 bases, J shed 6 bases, and the junction held 9 bases outside the gene matches. The CDR3 length is 15 residues. CDR3 protein: CATSRPAGKSGELFF. DNA of the CDR3: TGTGCCACCAGTCGCCCAGCGGGAAAATCCGGGGAGCTGTTTTTT.

This clonotype was found a few times. This chain joins TRBV6-2 or TRBV6-3 and TRBJ2-1; TRBD2 matches at 11 bases. The CDR3 sequence is 16 residues long. The V gene's germline CDR1 is MNHEY and CDR2 SVGEGT. Trimming at V came to 2 bases and at J to 9 bases, leaving 9 bases not matched to a gene. CDR3 sequence reads: CASSYGGSGRAGEQFF. The CDR3 DNA reads TGTGCCAGCAGTTACGGAGGTAGCGGGAGGGCGGGTGAGCAGTTCTTC.

The rearrangement joins TRBV7-6 to TRBJ2-7; 11 bases line up with TRBD1. Germline V gene lookup returns CDR1 SGHVS and CDR2 FNYEAQ. V dropped 4 bases and J dropped 3; count of bases not matched to a gene: 8. This CDR3 has 16 residues. The CDR3 reads CASSSGTGGSGYEQYF. The CDR3 bases are TGTGCCAGCAGCTCCGGGACAGGGGGGTCCGGCTACGAGCAGTACTTC.

This clonotype was counted many times. The chain links TRBV7-2 to TRBJ2-3, with 7 positions matching TRBD2. CDR1 is SGHTA and CDR2 is FQGNSA in the germline V gene. V shed 5 bases, J shed 0 bases, and the junction held 11 bases outside the gene matches. The CDR3 covers 17 residues. The CDR3 DNA is TGTGCCAGCAGCCGCAGCCGAAGCGGGGTTAGCACAGATACGCAGTATTTT. Translation gives CASSRSRSGVSTDTQYF.

The chain recombines TRBV12-3 or TRBV12-4 with TRBJ2-7; 11 nucleotides match TRBD2. The ends lost 7 bases at V and 2 bases at J; junction bases unmatched: 7. This CDR3 spans 15 amino acids. CDR3 sequence (DNA): TGTGCCAGCATCCTGACTAGCGGGGAAACCTACGAGCAGTACGTC. This gives the protein CASILTSGETYEQYV.

This clonotype came up a few times. The chain combines TRBV7-9 with TRBJ2-2, with D possibly TRBD1 on 6 matching bases. The length of the CDR3 is 16 residues. The V gene lost 2 bases and the J gene lost 1 base, with 11 bases spanning the gap. Germline CDR1 reads SEHNR; CDR2 reads FQNEAQ (reference sequence). The CDR3, as DNA: TGTGCCAGCAGCTTACGTACGACAGGGAACACCGGGGAGCTGTTTTTT. Amino acid sequence: CASSLRTTGNTGELFF.

In this sample, this clonotype turned up a few times. This sequence joins TRBV28 and TRBJ2-7; perhaps TRBD2 as D (5 bases). This CDR3 contains 14 residues. Germline CDR1 reads MDHEN; CDR2 reads SYDVKM. Trimming removed 6 bases from V and 4 bases from J, with 16 bases in between. The CDR3 region is CASSYLGRRYEQYF. The CDR3 region has the DNA TGTGCCAGCAGCTACCTCGGCCGGAGGTACGAGCAGTACTTC.

J is TRBJ1-2 and V is TRBV6-5, with D perhaps matching TRBD1 (5 bases). Germline V gives CDR1 MNHEY, CDR2 SVGAGI. The CDR3 covers 11 residues. V was cut by 4 bases and J by 8 bases, with 8 bases left in between. The CDR3 DNA follows: TGTGCCAGCAGTTCGGGGCGCGGCTACACCTTC. Amino acids: CASSSGRGYTF.

The CDR3 spells CAWSDLTTQYF. In DNA form, the CDR3 reads TGTGCCTGGAGTGACCTAACTACGCAGTATTTT. The chain is built from TRBV30 and TRBJ2-3; D gene uncertain. The CDR3 is 11 residues long. Germline loops: CDR1 GTSNPN, CDR2 SVGIG (reference sequence). Trimming took 1 base from V and 8 from J, leaving 7 bases between them.

V gene TRBV11-2 combines with J gene TRBJ2-5; D ambiguous. Trimming cost V 3 bases and J 5 bases, with 13 bases left between them. This CDR3 contains 14 residues. Germline V CDR1 and CDR2: SGHAT, FQNNGV. CDR3: CASSFPVPWETQYF. The CDR3 region has the DNA TGTGCCAGCAGCTTTCCGGTCCCATGGGAGACCCAGTACTTC.

The V call is TRBV5-6, the J call TRBJ1-1; possibly TRBD1 for D (5 bases). The ends were cut back, 1 base at V and 0 bases at J, with 10 bases in the middle. Germline CDR1 and CDR2: SGHDT and YYEEEE. The CDR3 consists of 15 residues. The CDR3 here is CASSLSGRMNTEAFF. As DNA, the CDR3 is TGTGCCAGCAGCTTGTCAGGGAGAATGAACACTGAAGCTTTCTTT.

J is TRBJ2-7 and V is TRBV6-1; no reliable D call. Trimming left V 6 bases short and J 0 bases short, with 12 bases between. The CDR3 spans 14 residues. The V gene's germline CDR1 is MNHNS and CDR2 SASEGT. CDR3: CASRISQVSYEQYF. The CDR3 region has the DNA TGTGCCAGCAGAATCAGCCAGGTCTCCTACGAGCAGTACTTC.

V usage is TRBV11-2 and J usage is TRBJ1-1; 10 bases match TRBD1. The CDR3 length is 21 residues. V lost 5 bases, J lost 4 bases, and 25 bases stayed unmatched. The germline V gene has CDR1 SGHAT and CDR2 FQNNGV. The CDR3, as DNA: TGTGCCAGCAGCCGCCTACTTCCCGGGACAGGGGTACTATCCGTAGGCACTGAAGCTTTCTTT. It codes for CASSRLLPGTGVLSVGTEAFF.